The 24 T cell receptor beta chains below were found in one sample sequenced in a study of blood T cell repertoires in COVID-19. Some clones are missing from TCRdb's copy, which holds only in-frame ones; the method was immunoSEQ multiplex PCR. This table has about 200,000 clones, around nine tenths appearing once. Source material: peripheral blood. The receptors here all came from a man aged 18 to 29 with active or convalescent COVID-19.

The chain is built from TRBV3-1 (or the pseudogene TRBV3-2) and TRBJ2-1; 8 bases map to TRBD2. The CDR3 has 17 residues. Germline assignment: CDR1 LGHDT and CDR2 YNNKEL (reference sequence). Trimming took 2 bases from V and 0 from J; bases not matched to a gene: 6. CDR3 sequence: CASSQTGGTGSYNEQFF. The CDR3 DNA is TGTGCCAGCAGCCAAACGGGAGGGACGGGCTCCTACAATGAGCAGTTCTTC.

The DNA for the CDR3 is TGTGCCAGCAGCGTAGAGGTAGGGGGCCGAAACACCATATATTTT. Its translation: CASSVEVGGRNTIYF. This chain links TRBV9 with TRBJ1-3; TRBD1 matches 7 bases. Trimming removed 0 bases from V and 5 bases from J; junction bases left unmatched: 5. The CDR3 runs 15 residues. The germline CDR1 and CDR2 sequences are SGDLS and YYNGEE. Full variable domain (rest looked up from reference TRBV9 and TRBJ1-3): DSGVTQTPKHLITATGQRVTLRCSPRSGDLSVYWYQQSLDQGLQFLIQYYNGEERAKGNILERFSAQQFPDLHSELNLSSLELGDSALYFCASSVEVGGRNTIYFGEGSWLTVV.

For the CDR3, the DNA is TGTGCCAGCAGCGATGACAGGGAAAAAGAGACCCAGTACTTC. As protein: CASSDDREKETQYF. This chain uses TRBV21-1 with TRBJ2-5; no DNA check was done on the table's D call, TRBD1. TRBV21-1 is flagged as a pseudogene. The CDR3 covers 14 residues.

This clone was seen a handful of times. This sequence joins TRBV27 and TRBJ2-2; perhaps TRBD1 as D (5 bases). The CDR3 runs 16 residues. CDR1 is MNHEY and CDR2 is SMNVEV in the germline V gene (reference sequence). Trimming shortened V by 8 bases and J by 0 bases, and 16 bases separated the two germline ends. The CDR3 region has the DNA TGTGCCAGCTCCCGACAGACCTACGCGAACACCGGGGAGCTGTTTTTT. Residues: CASSRQTYANTGELFF.

The chain links TRBV10-3 to TRBJ1-1; TRBD1 matches 9 bases. The J segment lost 0 bases and the V segment lost 4 bases, leaving 0 bases of the junction unmatched. Germline lookup yields CDR1 ENHRY and CDR2 SYGVKD. CDR3 length: 14 amino acids. This chain's CDR3 is CAISGTGVNTEAFF. The CDR3 bases are TGTGCCATCAGTGGGACAGGGGTGAACACTGAAGCTTTCTTT.

The V call is TRBV7-2, the J call TRBJ2-3; 9 nucleotides agree with TRBD1. Trimming removed 5 bases from V and 1 base from J; junction bases left unmatched: 7. The CDR3 has 16 residues. CDR1 and CDR2 from the germline V gene are SGHTA and FQGNSA. Here the CDR3 reads CASSLGTGWGTDTQYF. DNA for the CDR3: TGTGCCAGCAGCCTCGGGACAGGGTGGGGCACAGATACGCAGTATTTT.

The chain uses TRBV7-9 and TRBJ1-1; the match to TRBD1 covers 8 bases. CDR1 is SEHNR and CDR2 is FQNEAQ in the germline V gene (reference sequence). This CDR3 region has 14 residues. With 5 bases clipped from V and 1 base from J, the junction kept 3 bases outside the gene matches. In DNA form, the CDR3 reads TGTGCCAGCAGCACAGGGGGAGGGAACACTGAAGCTTTCTTT. Amino acids: CASSTGGGNTEAFF.

The chain couples TRBV25-1 to TRBJ1-2; 8 nucleotides match TRBD1. Losses at the gene ends were 8 bases for V and 4 bases for J; bases not matched to a gene: 0. This CDR3 comprises 11 residues. Germline assignment: CDR1 MGHDK and CDR2 SYGVNS. This CDR3 reads CASGTGYGYTF. The CDR3 DNA sequence: TGTGCCAGCGGGACAGGCTATGGCTACACCTTC.

This clone turned up a few times. This chain uses TRBV2 with TRBJ1-2; the D gene is possibly TRBD1 (5 bases). This CDR3 region has 13 residues. V was pared by 11 bases and J by 6 bases, with 19 bases between. Germline-derived CDR1 and CDR2 are SNHLY and FYNNEI. The chain's CDR3 is CASIAGRANGYTF. CDR3 DNA sequence: TGTGCCTCCATAGCGGGCAGGGCAAATGGCTACACCTTC. The whole variable domain, filled in from reference TRBV2 and TRBJ1-2, reads EPEVTQTPSHQVTQMGQEVILRCVPISNHLYFYWYRQILGQKVEFLVSFYNNEISEKSEIFDDQFSVERPDGSNFTLKIRSTKLEDSAMYFCASIAGRANGYTFGSGTRLTVV.

CDR3 region: CASSGWTGDYYEQYF. The DNA for the CDR3 is TGTGCCAGCAGTGGGTGGACTGGAGATTACTACGAGCAGTACTTC. V gene TRBV2 combines with J gene TRBJ2-7, with D tentatively TRBD2 (5 bases). V was clipped by 4 bases and J by 3 bases, with 16 bases between them. CDR1 is SNHLY and CDR2 is FYNNEI in the germline V gene. CDR3 length: 15 amino acids.

The rearrangement uses TRBV19 and TRBJ2-5; D ambiguous. CDR3 length: 16 residues. Trimming took 2 bases from V and 0 from J, leaving 13 bases between them. Germline V gene data show CDR1 as LNHDA and CDR2 as SQIVND (reference sequence). As DNA, the CDR3 is TGTGCCAGTAGTATATCGCCGCCTGGCTACCAAGAGACCCAGTACTTC. Amino acid sequence: CASSISPPGYQETQYF.

The chain joins TRBV24-1 to TRBJ1-2; 7 bases agree with TRBD1. The CDR3 totals 14 residues. The germline gives CDR1 KGHDR, CDR2 SFDVKD. V shed 5 bases and J 2 bases; nucleotides not matched to a gene: 4. The CDR3 nucleotides are TGTGCCACCAGTGGACAGGGCCCAAACTATGGCTACACCTTC. Its translation is CATSGQGPNYGYTF.

The V and J genes are TRBV6-1 and TRBJ1-5; tentative D call: TRBD1 (6 bases). This CDR3 contains 16 residues. Germline V gene lookup returns CDR1 MNHNS and CDR2 SASEGT. Trimming shortened V by 1 base and J by 6 bases, and 16 bases separated the two germline ends. The CDR3 reads CASSEVGGAPGQPQHF. DNA for the CDR3: TGTGCCAGCAGTGAAGTAGGGGGGGCGCCTGGTCAGCCCCAGCATTTT.

The CDR3 DNA follows: TGTGCCAGCAGTTACTGGGGACAGGGGAACTATGGCTACACCTTC. It encodes CASSYWGQGNYGYTF. This chain connects TRBV6-2 or TRBV6-3 to TRBJ1-2; 10 bases are a match to TRBD1. The CDR3 runs to 15 residues. V shed 1 base and J 2 bases; nucleotides not matched to a gene: 1. Germline CDR1 and CDR2: MNHEY and SVGEGT.

J is TRBJ1-2 and V is TRBV21-1. TRBV21-1 is designated a pseudogene. The CDR3 totals 17 residues. The CDR3 DNA follows: TGTGCCAGCAGCACACGGAGGAGGGGCCTTGCTAACTATGGCTACACCTTC. Its translation is CASSTRRRGLANYGYTF.

V gene TRBV5-6 combines with J gene TRBJ1-5, with TRBD1 matching 11 bases. The V and J ends lost 6 bases and 4 bases, in that order; junction bases with no gene match: 6. This CDR3 spans 15 amino acids. In germline, CDR1 is SGHDT, CDR2 YYEEEE. The CDR3 nucleotides are TGTGCCAGCACGTCCCGGGACAGGGGGAATCAGCCCCAGCATTTT. Residues: CASTSRDRGNQPQHF.

V gene TRBV5-1 combines with J gene TRBJ2-3; no firm D call. The CDR3 loop spans 13 amino acids. Deletions cut 3 bases from V and 2 bases from J, with 7 bases between. Germline V gene sequence: CDR1 SGHRS, CDR2 YFSETQ. This chain's CDR3 is CASSSSNTDTQYF. CDR3 bases: TGCGCCAGCAGCTCCAGTAACACAGATACGCAGTATTTT.

This chain uses TRBV27 with TRBJ2-3; maybe TRBD2 (6 bases). Germline loops: CDR1 MNHEY, CDR2 SMNVEV (reference sequence). CDR3 length: 15 residues. Trimming stripped 6 bases from V and 2 bases from J, with 15 bases between. In DNA, the CDR3 is TGTGCCAGCAGACAGCTGGGGACTGACACAGATACGCAGTATTTT. This codes for CASRQLGTDTDTQYF.

V and J are TRBV5-4 and TRBJ1-6, with D possibly being TRBD1 (6 bases). V lost 0 bases and J 3 bases, leaving 7 bases between the germline ends. CDR3 size: 15 residues. Germline CDR1 is SGHNT and CDR2 is YYREEE (reference sequence). CDR3: CASSLGTDYNSPLHF. CDR3 DNA: TGTGCCAGCAGCTTGGGGACAGACTATAATTCACCCCTCCACTTT.

The rearrangement links TRBV19 to TRBJ1-6; D remains ambiguous. The germline CDR1 and CDR2 sequences are LNHDA and SQIVND (reference sequence). The V gene lost 2 bases and the J gene lost 8 bases, with 7 bases spanning the gap. The CDR3 runs 13 residues. In DNA form, the CDR3 reads TGTGCCAGTAGTATACTAGTGGATTCACCCCTCCACTTT. This gives the protein CASSILVDSPLHF.

This clone appeared once. The V call is TRBV6-2 or TRBV6-3, the J call TRBJ2-5, with D perhaps matching TRBD2 (6 bases). CDR3 length: 12 residues. Germline CDR1 reads MNHEY; CDR2 reads SVGEGT. V lost 5 bases and J 5 bases, leaving 9 bases between the germline ends. CDR3 sequence: CASSASDETQYF. The CDR3 DNA follows: TGTGCCAGCAGTGCTAGCGACGAGACCCAGTACTTC.

This chain joins TRBV7-9 and TRBJ1-4; 9 positions agree with TRBD1. Trimming took 5 bases from V and 8 from J; bases not matched to a gene: 15. CDR1 and CDR2 from the germline V gene are SEHNR and FQNEAQ (reference sequence). The CDR3 loop spans 17 amino acids. DNA for the CDR3: TGTGCCAGCAGCAGTCCCGGGACAGGGTTTGGTAGCGAAAAACTGTTTTTT. Its protein is CASSSPGTGFGSEKLFF.

This CDR3 reads CSPPGASGRSGANVLTF. The CDR3 DNA reads TGCAGCCCCCCTGGTGCTAGCGGGAGATCTGGGGCCAACGTCCTGACTTTC. The chain has TRBV29-1 and TRBJ2-6; 10 bases match TRBD2. Per germline, CDR1 SQVTM and CDR2 ANQGSEA. The CDR3 contains 17 residues. The ends lost 8 bases at V and 1 base at J; junction bases unmatched: 11.

This rearrangement joins TRBV18 to TRBJ1-1; D is ambiguous. The CDR3 is 16 residues long. Trimming stripped 3 bases from V and 0 bases from J, with 14 bases between. Germline V gene lookup returns CDR1 KGHSH and CDR2 LQKENI. The CDR3 sequence is CASSPTSDYLNTEAFF. As DNA, the CDR3 is TGTGCCAGCTCACCTACGTCCGACTACCTGAACACTGAAGCTTTCTTT.